Listed below are T cell receptor beta chains from one sample, sequenced in a study of blood T cell repertoires in COVID-19. Measured with immunoSEQ multiplex PCR; TCRdb has only the in-frame clones, and not every one. The sample shows fewer than 250,000 clones, about 89% of them seen only once. The specimen sequenced was peripheral blood. The source of these receptors is a woman in her fifties or sixties who had recovered from COVID-19. CDR3s include the opening cysteine and the closing phenylalanine or tryptophan. Fields, in order: V gene, D gene, J gene, clone size, CDR3 DNA, CDR3 protein. The D gene is left open where the match is weak. A clone size is listed for some rows: how often the clone was seen (once, few, many), or a class if it is expanded.

>TRBV10-3|NA|TRBJ2-1|once
TGTGCCATCAGTGATCGGGGGTTAAGCTCCTACAATGAGCAGTTCTTC
CAISDRGLSSYNEQFF
>TRBV10-3|TRBD2|TRBJ2-3|NA
TGTGCCATCAGTGACCCTATAGCGGGAAGCACAGATACGCAGTATTTT
CAISDPIAGSTDTQYF
>TRBV9|NA|TRBJ1-5|few
TGTGCCAGCAGCGTAGGAGGATATCAGCCCCAGCATTTT
CASSVGGYQPQHF
>TRBV7-2|NA|TRBJ2-2|NA
TGTGCCAGCAGCCCCGCCAGGGCGAACACCGGGGAGCTGTTTTTT
CASSPARANTGELFF
>TRBV7-9|NA|TRBJ1-2|NA
TGTGCCAGCACCCCTCCGAGGGGGGGGCGGTTGAGTGGCTACACCTTC
CASTPPRGGRLSGYTF
>TRBV5-1|NA|TRBJ2-3|few
TGCGCCAGCAAGCTATCCGTAGTAGATACGCAGTATTTT
CASKLSVVDTQYF
>TRBV7-2|NA|TRBJ1-5|once
TGTGCCAGCAGCGAACAGGGCAATCAGCCCCAGCATTTT
CASSEQGNQPQHF
>TRBV28|TRBD1|TRBJ1-5|NA
TGTGCCAGCAACTCGGACAGGAGGGCCCAGCATTTT
CASNSDRRAQHF
>TRBV3-1/TRBV3-2|TRBD1|TRBJ1-1|NA
TGTGCCAGCAGCCGACAGGGGACGAACACTGAAGCTTTCTTT
CASSRQGTNTEAFF
>TRBV5-6|NA|TRBJ1-6|NA
TGTGCCAGCAGCTTGGGTGTATCCTCCTATAATTCACCCCTCCACTTT
CASSLGVSSYNSPLHF
>TRBV6-5|NA|TRBJ1-2|NA
TGTGCCAGCAGTTACTTACAAAACTATGGCTACACCTTC
CASSYLQNYGYTF
>TRBV10-3|TRBD2|TRBJ2-1|NA
TGTGCCATTACTGGGACTAGCGGGGGAGCAACTTACAATGAGCAGTTCTTC
CAITGTSGGATYNEQFF
>TRBV29-1|TRBD1|TRBJ2-1|NA
TGCAGCGTTGAAGGGGGGACAGGGGCGAATGAGCAGTTCTTC
CSVEGGTGANEQFF
>TRBV20-1|NA|TRBJ1-2|NA
TGCAATTCTGATGGCTACACCTTC
CNSDGYTF
>TRBV5-1|NA|TRBJ2-3|NA
TGCGCCAGCAGCTTGGCAGGGCAGAGAATAGATACGCAGTATTTT
CASSLAGQRIDTQYF
>TRBV2|NA|TRBJ1-2|NA
TGTGCCAGCAGTGAAGCGGCCCGGCGGACGGGGGTTTATGGCTACACCTTC
CASSEAARRTGVYGYTF
>TRBV5-1|NA|TRBJ1-4|NA
TGCGCCAGCAGCCCTGATTTGACACCCACTAATGAAAAACTGTTTTTT
CASSPDLTPTNEKLFF
>TRBV9|NA|TRBJ2-1|once
TGTGCCAGCAGCGTATCCGGGGTTAAGTTCTTC
CASSVSGVKFF
>TRBV27|NA|TRBJ1-1|NA
TGTGCCAGCAGTTTCCAAATGAACACTGAAGCTTTCTTT
CASSFQMNTEAFF
>TRBV7-3|TRBD2|TRBJ2-3|NA
TGTGCCAGCAGCGGAGCGGGACGCACAGATACGCAGTATTTT
CASSGAGRTDTQYF
>TRBV19|NA|TRBJ1-6|once
TGTGCCAGTAGTTCCAGGGGACGGTCCTATAATTCACCCCTCCACTTT
CASSSRGRSYNSPLHF
>TRBV4-3|TRBD2|TRBJ2-3|NA
TGCGCCAGCAGCCAAGATGTGACTAGCGGGGCCCGTAATACGCAGTATTTT
CASSQDVTSGARNTQYF
>TRBV5-1|NA|TRBJ1-4|once
TGCGCCAGCAGCTTGGATCCAGGCATTAATGAAAAACTGTTTTTT
CASSLDPGINEKLFF
>TRBV6-5|NA|TRBJ2-7|NA
TGTGCCAGCAGTCCTGGGAGGGGGACCATCTACGAGCAGTACTTC
CASSPGRGTIYEQYF
>TRBV20-1|NA|TRBJ2-3|NA
TGCAGTGCTTCGCGGGTGGGTACGCAGTATTTT
CSASRVGTQYF
>TRBV3-1/TRBV3-2|NA|TRBJ2-3|NA
TGTGCCAGCAGCCAGTGGATAGCAGTTAGGACGCAGTATTTT
CASSQWIAVRTQYF
>TRBV3-1/TRBV3-2|TRBD1|TRBJ2-5|NA
TGTGCCAGCAGCCATGCCTACAGGGGTCGGTACGGAGAGACCCAGTACTTC
CASSHAYRGRYGETQYF